Listed below are T cell receptor beta chains from one sample, sequenced in a study of blood T cell repertoires in COVID-19. The assay was immunoSEQ multiplex PCR, and TCRdb's table has in-frame clones only and misses some. This repertoire shows about 220,000 clones, around 81% found once; its top ten account for 3% to 3.5%. Sequenced: peripheral blood. Receptor source: a woman in her twenties or thirties who had recovered from COVID-19. The conserved cysteine and the conserved F or W are not part of the CDR3 here.

j_gene: TRBJ2-4; v_gene: TRBV5-5; CDR3aa: ASSIDGGYQGVKNIQY
j_gene: TRBJ2-1; v_gene: TRBV10-3; CDR3aa: AISDSGRRAEQF
j_gene: TRBJ2-1; v_gene: TRBV9; CDR3aa: ASSVPLQGSIDEQF
j_gene: TRBJ2-1; v_gene: TRBV7-2; CDR3aa: ASSLGGWREAYNEQF
j_gene: TRBJ1-1; v_gene: TRBV10-3; CDR3aa: AIRDLGGGDTEAF
j_gene: TRBJ1-2; v_gene: TRBV5-4; CDR3aa: ASSPPGTGWFEGYT
j_gene: TRBJ2-5; v_gene: TRBV11-3; CDR3aa: ASSRGGSGETQY
j_gene: TRBJ2-7; v_gene: TRBV7-2; CDR3aa: ASSLWRSYEQY
j_gene: TRBJ2-1; v_gene: TRBV7-9; CDR3aa: ASSPAGGAGNEQF
j_gene: TRBJ2-7; v_gene: TRBV19; CDR3aa: ASSIEQFSYEQY
j_gene: TRBJ1-5; v_gene: TRBV18; CDR3aa: ASWTGQSNQPQH
j_gene: TRBJ2-5; v_gene: TRBV15; CDR3aa: ATSRPLQETQY
j_gene: TRBJ2-2; v_gene: TRBV7-6; CDR3aa: ASSLARGGTGELF
j_gene: TRBJ2-1; v_gene: TRBV7-9; CDR3aa: ASSLGLAHSDEQF
j_gene: TRBJ1-2; v_gene: TRBV5-4; CDR3aa: ASSSKQGLEGYT
j_gene: TRBJ1-3; v_gene: TRBV28; CDR3aa: ASRETANPVDTIY
j_gene: TRBJ2-3; v_gene: TRBV9; CDR3aa: ASSSDRGRVDTQY
j_gene: TRBJ1-4; v_gene: TRBV28; CDR3aa: ASSQGPGAVNEKLF
j_gene: TRBJ2-1; v_gene: TRBV18; CDR3aa: ASSPPPGYNEQF
j_gene: TRBJ1-2; v_gene: TRBV9; CDR3aa: ASSARRQGFGYGYT
j_gene: TRBJ1-2; v_gene: TRBV4-1; CDR3aa: ASSQDEGRGFRSGYT
j_gene: TRBJ2-1; v_gene: TRBV25-1; CDR3aa: ASSPDGLEEGDEQF
j_gene: TRBJ2-1; v_gene: TRBV5-6; CDR3aa: ASSNLGQRHDDEQF
j_gene: TRBJ2-1; v_gene: TRBV28; CDR3aa: ASSRGGPYNEQF
j_gene: TRBJ2-7; v_gene: TRBV10-2; CDR3aa: ASRRTSGSGYEQY
j_gene: TRBJ1-4; v_gene: TRBV27; CDR3aa: ASSSQPGHPEKLF
j_gene: TRBJ2-7; v_gene: TRBV5-1; CDR3aa: ASGRTGDYEQY
j_gene: TRBJ2-2; v_gene: TRBV7-3; CDR3aa: ASSSQGAGELF
j_gene: TRBJ2-3; v_gene: TRBV3-1/TRBV3-2; CDR3aa: ASSPNPDTQY
j_gene: TRBJ2-7; v_gene: TRBV10-1; CDR3aa: ASSAPGLAGSYEQY
j_gene: TRBJ2-1; v_gene: TRBV7-3; CDR3aa: ASSLKASGGLSSYNEQF
j_gene: TRBJ2-7; v_gene: TRBV11-1; CDR3aa: ASSLSGLEQY
j_gene: TRBJ1-2; v_gene: TRBV30; CDR3aa: AWTKTDSPYGYT
j_gene: TRBJ1-2; v_gene: TRBV5-1; CDR3aa: ASTHDRVNYGYT
j_gene: TRBJ2-7; v_gene: TRBV12-3/TRBV12-4; CDR3aa: ASSPQLDEQY
j_gene: TRBJ1-1; v_gene: TRBV2; CDR3aa: ASRTDQANTEAF
j_gene: TRBJ1-5; v_gene: TRBV6-1; CDR3aa: ASSEQTGARYSNQPQH
j_gene: TRBJ2-2; v_gene: TRBV9; CDR3aa: ASSPTTGGNTGELF
j_gene: TRBJ2-2; v_gene: TRBV29-1; CDR3aa: SVTKNTGELF
j_gene: TRBJ2-5; v_gene: TRBV19; CDR3aa: ASRGLGPETQY
j_gene: TRBJ1-1; v_gene: TRBV19; CDR3aa: ASSNPGQGITEAF
j_gene: TRBJ2-7; v_gene: TRBV27; CDR3aa: ATRTSGYEQY
j_gene: TRBJ1-4; v_gene: TRBV6-5; CDR3aa: ASTFTATNEKLF
j_gene: TRBJ1-5; v_gene: TRBV30; CDR3aa: AWSRKFHGTGMRNQPQH
j_gene: TRBJ2-3; v_gene: TRBV2; CDR3aa: ARSTNPLGDTQY
j_gene: TRBJ2-3; v_gene: TRBV2; CDR3aa: ASSDRAGTDTQY
j_gene: TRBJ2-1; v_gene: TRBV9; CDR3aa: ASSVGGGTYNEQF